This TCR beta chain is drawn from a study of cytomegalovirus exposure and HLA in healthy donors. V gave up 5 bases and J gave up 0 bases; unmatched junction bases: 3. CDR1 and CDR2 from the germline V gene are MDHEN and SYDVKM. The CDR3 contains 15 residues. Note on this clone: Its target is unknown.

Study observations and caveats: The HLA-A and HLA-B alleles of most subjects were reportedly predicted accurately from TCR beta sequences.

The PCR employed 60 Vbeta primers together with 13 Jbeta primers. This table comes from immunoSEQ multiplex PCR, and its TCRdb copy is limited to in-frame clones, with some not included. The table lists some 150,000 clones, roughly 86% of them singletons. The TCR was taken from a man aged 18 to 29 in good health and CMV-seropositive. Sequenced material: PBMCs. The rearrangement links TRBV28 to TRBJ1-5; TRBD1 agrees at 8 bases. The CDR3 DNA sequence: TGTGCCAGCAGTCGCGACAGGGGTAGCAATCAGCCCCAGCATTTT. Its protein is CASSRDRGSNQPQHF.